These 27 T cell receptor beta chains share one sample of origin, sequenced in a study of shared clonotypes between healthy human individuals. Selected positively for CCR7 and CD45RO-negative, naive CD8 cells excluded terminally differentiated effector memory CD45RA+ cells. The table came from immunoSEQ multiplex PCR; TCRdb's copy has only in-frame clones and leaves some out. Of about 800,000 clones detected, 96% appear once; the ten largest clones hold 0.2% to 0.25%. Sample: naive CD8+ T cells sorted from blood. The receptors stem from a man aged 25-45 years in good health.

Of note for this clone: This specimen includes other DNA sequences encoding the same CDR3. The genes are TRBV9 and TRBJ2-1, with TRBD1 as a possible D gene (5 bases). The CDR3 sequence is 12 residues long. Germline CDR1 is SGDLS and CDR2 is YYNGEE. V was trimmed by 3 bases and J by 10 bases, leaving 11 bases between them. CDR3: CASSGTGGEQFF. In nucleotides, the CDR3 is TGTGCCAGCAGCGGAACAGGCGGAGAGCAGTTCTTC. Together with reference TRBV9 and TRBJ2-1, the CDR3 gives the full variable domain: DSGVTQTPKHLITATGQRVTLRCSPRSGDLSVYWYQQSLDQGLQFLIQYYNGEERAKGNILERFSAQQFPDLHSELNLSSLELGDSALYFCASSGTGGEQFFGPGTRLTVL.

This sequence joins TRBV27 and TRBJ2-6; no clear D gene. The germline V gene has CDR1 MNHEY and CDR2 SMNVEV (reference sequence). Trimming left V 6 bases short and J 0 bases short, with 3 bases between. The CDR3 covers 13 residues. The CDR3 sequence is CASSDSGANVLTF. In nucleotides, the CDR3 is TGTGCCAGCAGCGACTCTGGGGCCAACGTCCTGACTTTC.

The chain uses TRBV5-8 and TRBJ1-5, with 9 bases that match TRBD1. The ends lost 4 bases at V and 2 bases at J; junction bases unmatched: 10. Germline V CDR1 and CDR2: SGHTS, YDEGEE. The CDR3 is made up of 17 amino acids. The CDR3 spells CASSHLDRGVGNQPQHF. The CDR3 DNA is TGTGCCAGCAGCCACCTGGACAGGGGAGTCGGCAATCAGCCCCAGCATTTT.

The DNA for the CDR3 is TGTGCCAGCAGTTTGAGGCAGAGGGGGAATCAGCCCCAGCATTTT. This encodes CASSLRQRGNQPQHF. The genes are TRBV27 and TRBJ1-5; D might be TRBD1 (6 bases). The CDR3 spans 15 residues. Germline V gene data show CDR1 as MNHEY and CDR2 as SMNVEV (reference sequence). V lost 3 bases, J lost 4 bases, and 13 bases lay in between.

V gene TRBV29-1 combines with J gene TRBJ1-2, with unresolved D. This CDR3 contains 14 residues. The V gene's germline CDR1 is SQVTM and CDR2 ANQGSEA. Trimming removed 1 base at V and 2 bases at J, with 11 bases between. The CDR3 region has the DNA TGCAGCGTTGAAGCCCTGGCAAAGAACTATGGCTACACCTTC. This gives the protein CSVEALAKNYGYTF.

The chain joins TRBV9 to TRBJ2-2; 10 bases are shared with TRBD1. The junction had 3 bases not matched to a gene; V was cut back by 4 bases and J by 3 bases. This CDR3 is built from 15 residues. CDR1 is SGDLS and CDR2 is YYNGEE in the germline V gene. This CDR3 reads CASSTGTGDTGELFF. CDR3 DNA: TGTGCCAGCAGCACAGGGACAGGGGACACCGGGGAGCTGTTTTTT. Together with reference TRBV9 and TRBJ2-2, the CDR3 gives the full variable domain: DSGVTQTPKHLITATGQRVTLRCSPRSGDLSVYWYQQSLDQGLQFLIQYYNGEERAKGNILERFSAQQFPDLHSELNLSSLELGDSALYFCASSTGTGDTGELFFGEGSRLTVL.

CDR3 in DNA: TGTGCCAGCAGCGGGCCCCCGAGCTCCTACGAGCAGTACTTC. Protein: CASSGPPSSYEQYF. The rearrangement uses TRBV28 and TRBJ2-7, with no clear D. CDR3 length: 14 amino acids. Germline CDR1 is MDHEN and CDR2 is SYDVKM. Trimming pared 6 bases from V and 0 bases from J, leaving 12 bases between.

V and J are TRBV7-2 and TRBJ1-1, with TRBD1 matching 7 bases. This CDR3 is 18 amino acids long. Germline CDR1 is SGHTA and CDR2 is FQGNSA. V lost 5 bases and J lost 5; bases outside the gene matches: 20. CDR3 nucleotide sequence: TGTGCCAGCAGCCACCAGTGGAACCCGGGACAGCTGGATACTGAAGCTTTCTTT. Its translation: CASSHQWNPGQLDTEAFF. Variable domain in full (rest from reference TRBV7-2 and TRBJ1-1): GAGVSQSPSNKVTEKGKDVELRCDPISGHTALYWYRQSLGQGLEFLIYFQGNSAPDKSGLPSDRFSAERTGGSVSTLTIQRTQQEDSAVYLCASSHQWNPGQLDTEAFFGQGTRLTVV.

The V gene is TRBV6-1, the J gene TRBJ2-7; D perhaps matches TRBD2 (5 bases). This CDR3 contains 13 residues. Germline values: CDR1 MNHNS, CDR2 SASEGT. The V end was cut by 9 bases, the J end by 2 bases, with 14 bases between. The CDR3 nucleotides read TGTGCCAGTGGACTGGATGTAACCTACGAGCAGTACTTC. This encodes CASGLDVTYEQYF.

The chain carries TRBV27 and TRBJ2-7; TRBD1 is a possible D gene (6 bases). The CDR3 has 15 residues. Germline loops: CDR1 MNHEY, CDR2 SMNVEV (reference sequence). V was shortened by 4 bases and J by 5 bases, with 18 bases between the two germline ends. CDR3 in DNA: TGTGCCAGCAGTTCGTCGCACAGGGCGAGGGACGAGCAGTACTTC. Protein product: CASSSSHRARDEQYF.

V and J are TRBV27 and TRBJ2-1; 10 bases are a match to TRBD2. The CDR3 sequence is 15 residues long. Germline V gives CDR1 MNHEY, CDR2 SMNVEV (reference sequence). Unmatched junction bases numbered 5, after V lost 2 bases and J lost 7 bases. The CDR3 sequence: CASSLLASGRNEQFF. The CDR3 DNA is TGTGCCAGCAGTTTACTGGCTAGCGGGAGAAATGAGCAGTTCTTC.

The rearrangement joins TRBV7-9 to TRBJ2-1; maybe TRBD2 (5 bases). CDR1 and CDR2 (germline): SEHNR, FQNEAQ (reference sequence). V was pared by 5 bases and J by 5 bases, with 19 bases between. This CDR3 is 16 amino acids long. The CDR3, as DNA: TGTGCCAGCAGCCTTGGAACGGGGAACCGCGACAATGAGCAGTTCTTC. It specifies CASSLGTGNRDNEQFF.

CDR3 loop: CASSQDIQGGEQFF. The CDR3 DNA is TGCGCCAGCAGCCAAGATATACAAGGGGGTGAGCAGTTCTTC. V is TRBV4-3 and J is TRBJ2-1; D is possibly TRBD1 (6 bases). V lost 0 bases and J lost 9, with 12 bases in between. The CDR3 runs 14 residues. The germline gives CDR1 LGHNA, CDR2 YSLEER.

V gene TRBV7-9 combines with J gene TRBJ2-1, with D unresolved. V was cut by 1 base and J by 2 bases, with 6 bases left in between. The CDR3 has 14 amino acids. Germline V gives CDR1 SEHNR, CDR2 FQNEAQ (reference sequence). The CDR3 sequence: CASSLDGAYNEQFF. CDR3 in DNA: TGTGCCAGCAGCTTAGACGGAGCCTACAATGAGCAGTTCTTC.

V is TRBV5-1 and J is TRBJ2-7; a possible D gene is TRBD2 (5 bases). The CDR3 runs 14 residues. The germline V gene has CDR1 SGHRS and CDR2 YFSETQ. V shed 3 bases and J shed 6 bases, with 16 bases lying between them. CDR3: CASSWSSHWGEQYF. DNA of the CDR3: TGCGCCAGCAGCTGGTCTAGCCATTGGGGCGAGCAGTACTTC.

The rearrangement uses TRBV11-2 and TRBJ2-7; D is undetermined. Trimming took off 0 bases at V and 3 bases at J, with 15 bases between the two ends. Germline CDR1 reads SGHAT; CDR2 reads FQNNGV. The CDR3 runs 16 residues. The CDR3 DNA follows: TGTGCCAGCAGCTTAGACCCGGGCCCCCAGAGCTACGAGCAGTACTTC. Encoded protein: CASSLDPGPQSYEQYF.

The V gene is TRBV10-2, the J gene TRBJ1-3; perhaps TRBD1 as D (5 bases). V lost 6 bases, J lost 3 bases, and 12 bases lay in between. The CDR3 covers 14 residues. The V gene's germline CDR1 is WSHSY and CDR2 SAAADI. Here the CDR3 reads CASRVGGDGNTIYF. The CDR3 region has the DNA TGCGCCAGCAGGGTCGGGGGGGATGGAAACACCATATATTTT.

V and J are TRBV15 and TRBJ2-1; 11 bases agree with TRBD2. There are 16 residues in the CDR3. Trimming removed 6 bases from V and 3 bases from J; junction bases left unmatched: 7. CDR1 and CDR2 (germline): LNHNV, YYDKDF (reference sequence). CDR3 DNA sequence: TGTGCCACCAGAGGGACTAGCGGAAGACTCTACAATGAGCAGTTCTTC. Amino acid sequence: CATRGTSGRLYNEQFF.

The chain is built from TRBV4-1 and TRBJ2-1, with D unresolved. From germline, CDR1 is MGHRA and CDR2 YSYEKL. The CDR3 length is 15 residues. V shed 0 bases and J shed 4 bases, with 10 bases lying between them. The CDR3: CASSQEGATYNEQFF. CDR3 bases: TGCGCCAGCAGCCAAGAAGGCGCGACTTACAATGAGCAGTTCTTC.

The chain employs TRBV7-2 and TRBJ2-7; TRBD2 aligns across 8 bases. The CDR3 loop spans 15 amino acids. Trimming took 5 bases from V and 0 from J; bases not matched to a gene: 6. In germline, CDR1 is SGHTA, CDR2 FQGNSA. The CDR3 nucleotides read TGTGCCAGCAGCCGGACTAGCCGCAGCTCCTACGAGCAGTACTTC. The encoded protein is CASSRTSRSSYEQYF.

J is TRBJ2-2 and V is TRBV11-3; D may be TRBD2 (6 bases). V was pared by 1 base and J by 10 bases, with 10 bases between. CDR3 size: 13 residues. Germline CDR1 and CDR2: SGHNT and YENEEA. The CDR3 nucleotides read TGTGCCAGCAGCTTAGGTTCGGGAGAGGAGCTGTTTTTT. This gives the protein CASSLGSGEELFF.

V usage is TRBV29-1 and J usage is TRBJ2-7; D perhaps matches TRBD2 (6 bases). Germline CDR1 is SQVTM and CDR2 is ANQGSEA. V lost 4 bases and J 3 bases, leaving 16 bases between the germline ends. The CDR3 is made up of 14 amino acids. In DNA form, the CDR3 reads TGCAGCGTTGCACACGGGAGTTTGGGCTACGAGCAGTACTTC. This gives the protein CSVAHGSLGYEQYF.

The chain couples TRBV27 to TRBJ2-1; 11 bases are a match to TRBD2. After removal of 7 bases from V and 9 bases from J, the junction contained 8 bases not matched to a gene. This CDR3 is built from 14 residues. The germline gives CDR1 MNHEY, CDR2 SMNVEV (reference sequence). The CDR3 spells CASKGLAVHGEQFF. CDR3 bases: TGTGCCAGCAAGGGACTAGCGGTACATGGTGAGCAGTTCTTC.

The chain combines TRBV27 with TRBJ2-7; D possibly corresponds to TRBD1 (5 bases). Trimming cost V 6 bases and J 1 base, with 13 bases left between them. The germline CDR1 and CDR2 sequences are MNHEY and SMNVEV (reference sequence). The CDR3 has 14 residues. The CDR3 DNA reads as TGTGCCAGCAGGCTGACAGCAGATTCCTACGAGCAGTACTTC. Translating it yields CASRLTADSYEQYF.

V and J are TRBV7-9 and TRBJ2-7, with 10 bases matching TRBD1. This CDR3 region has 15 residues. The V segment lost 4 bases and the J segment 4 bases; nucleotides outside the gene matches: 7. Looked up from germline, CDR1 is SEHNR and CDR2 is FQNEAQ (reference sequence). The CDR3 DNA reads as TGTGCCAGCAGCTCAGACCGGGACAGGGGATACGAGCAGTACTTC. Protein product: CASSSDRDRGYEQYF.

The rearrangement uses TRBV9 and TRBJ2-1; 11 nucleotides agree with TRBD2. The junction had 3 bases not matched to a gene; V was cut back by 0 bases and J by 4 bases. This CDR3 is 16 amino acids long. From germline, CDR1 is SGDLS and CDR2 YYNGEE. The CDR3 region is CASSVATSGSYNEQFF. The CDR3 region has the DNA TGTGCCAGCAGCGTAGCTACTAGCGGGAGTTACAATGAGCAGTTCTTC.

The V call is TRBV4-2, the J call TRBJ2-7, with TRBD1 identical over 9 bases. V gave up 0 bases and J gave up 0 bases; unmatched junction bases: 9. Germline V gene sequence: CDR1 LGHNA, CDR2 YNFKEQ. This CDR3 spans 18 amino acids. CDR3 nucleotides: TGTGCCAGCAGCCAAGAGGGACAGGGAATCGAAATCTCCTACGAGCAGTACTTC. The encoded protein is CASSQEGQGIEISYEQYF.